What follows is one T cell receptor (beta chain) and its context. Its antigen is not identified. After expansion with viral peptide pools in the ViraFEST assay, antigen-specific CD4+ T cells were sequenced. Culture proceeded for approximately nine days, and CD4+ T cells were then isolated. Neither prior SARS-CoV-2 infection nor positive nucleocapsid antibodies were present in the vaccine recipients. These data come from a study of vaccination effects on CD4 cells after COVID-19. V gave up 7 bases and J gave up 7 bases, with 14 bases separating them. The CDR3 is 12 amino acids. Germline values: CDR1 MNHEY, CDR2 SVGAGI. Clones were sequenced by immunoSEQ multiplex PCR, and TCRdb holds only the in-frame ones, with some missing. The sample holds approximately 44,000 clones, 70% to 85% seen once.

This receptor was identified in a human donor who received a COVID-19 vaccine. The rearrangement uses TRBV6-5 and TRBJ2-7, with D possibly matching TRBD1 (6 bases). Sequencing was performed on CD4+ T cells from PBMCs cultured with HCoV-NL63 spike peptides, taken before COVID-19 vaccination. CDR3 protein: CASKSPTGEQYV. CDR3 coding DNA: TGTGCCAGCAAAAGTCCGACAGGAGAGCAGTACGTC.